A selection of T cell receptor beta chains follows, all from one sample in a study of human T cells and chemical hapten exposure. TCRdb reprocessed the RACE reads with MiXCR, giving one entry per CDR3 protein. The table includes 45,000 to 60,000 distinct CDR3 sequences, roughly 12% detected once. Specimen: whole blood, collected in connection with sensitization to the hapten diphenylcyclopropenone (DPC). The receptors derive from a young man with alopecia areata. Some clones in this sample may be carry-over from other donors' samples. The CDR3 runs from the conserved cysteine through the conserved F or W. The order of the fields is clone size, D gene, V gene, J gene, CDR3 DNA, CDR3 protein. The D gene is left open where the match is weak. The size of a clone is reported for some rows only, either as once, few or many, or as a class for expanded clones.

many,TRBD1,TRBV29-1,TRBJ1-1,TGCAGCGTCGACAGGGGCGCAACTGAAGCTTTCTTT,CSVDRGATEAFF
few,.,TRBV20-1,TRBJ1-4,TGCAGTGCTAGAGATCACCTAAGAGCAACTAATGAAAAACTGTTTTTT,CSARDHLRATNEKLFF
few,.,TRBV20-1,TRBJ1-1,TGCAGTGCGTTCCCCTCCTGGGGGAACACTGAAGCTTTCTTT,CSAFPSWGNTEAFF
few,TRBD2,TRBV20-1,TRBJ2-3,TGCAGTGCTAGTAGTAGGCTAGCGGGGGAAGATACGCAGTATTTT,CSASSRLAGEDTQYF
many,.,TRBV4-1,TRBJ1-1,TGCGCCAGCAGCCAAGTCAAGAGCATGAACACTGAAGCTTTCTTT,CASSQVKSMNTEAFF
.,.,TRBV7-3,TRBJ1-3,TGTGCCAGCAGCACCACAGGTGCCGGAAACACCATATATTTT,CASSTTGAGNTIYF
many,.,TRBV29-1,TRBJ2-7,TGCAGCGCCGGGGACAACGAGCAGTACTTC,CSAGDNEQYF
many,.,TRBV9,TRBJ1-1,TGTGCCAGCAGCGTAGGGCCGACAGAGAACACTGAAGCTTTCTTT,CASSVGPTENTEAFF
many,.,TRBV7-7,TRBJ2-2,TGTGCTAGCAGCGCGGCGGGTCAGGCGGGTCCCGGGGAGCTGTTTTTT,CASSAAGQAGPGELFF
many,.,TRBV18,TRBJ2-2,TGTGCCAGCTCCCTCTTCGACTGGGGTACGAACACCGGGGAGCTGTTTTTT,CASSLFDWGTNTGELFF
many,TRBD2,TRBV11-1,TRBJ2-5,TGTGCCAGCAGTTATAGCGGGGGCGCTAACGCCCAGTACTTC,CASSYSGGANAQYF
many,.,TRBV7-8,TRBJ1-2,TGTGCCAGCAGCTCACTACAACCGGGGTTAACGGGTGGCTACACCTTC,CASSSLQPGLTGGYTF
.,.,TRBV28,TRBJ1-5,TGTGCCATCACGGGACGCCTGAGGGGTCAGCCCCAGCATTTT,CAITGRLRGQPQHF
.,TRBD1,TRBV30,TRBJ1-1,TGTGCCTGGGACAGGGGGCCCACTGAAGCTTTCTTT,CAWDRGPTEAFF
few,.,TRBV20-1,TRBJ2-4,TGCAGTGCTAGAGGAAGGGGCGTCAAAAACATTCAGTACTTC,CSARGRGVKNIQYF
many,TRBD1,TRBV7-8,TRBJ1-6,TGTGCCAGCAGCTCATCAGGGGGGACAGGTCGATCACCCCTCCACTTT,CASSSSGGTGRSPLHF
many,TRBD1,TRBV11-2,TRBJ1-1,TGTGCCAGCAGCTTAGAGCCAGGGGGCGTCGCTGAAGCTTTCTTT,CASSLEPGGVAEAFF
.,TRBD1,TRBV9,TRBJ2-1,TGTGCCAGCAGCGCTTGGACAGGTTACAATGAGCAGTTCTTC,CASSAWTGYNEQFF
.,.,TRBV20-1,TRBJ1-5,TGCAGTGCTAGGAGCGGCCGATTCATCAGCAATCAGCCCCAGCATTTT,CSARSGRFISNQPQHF
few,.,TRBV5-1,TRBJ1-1,TGCGCCAGCGAACCCGGGACTCTCGCGGCTGAAGCTTTCTTT,CASEPGTLAAEAFF
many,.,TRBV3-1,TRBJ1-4,TGTGCCAGCAGCCAAGTTCTTCAGGCCAAGAATGAAAAACTGTTTTTT,CASSQVLQAKNEKLFF
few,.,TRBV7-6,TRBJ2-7,TGTGCCAGCAGCTCCGGTCCAAACTACGAGCAGCACTTC,CASSSGPNYEQHF
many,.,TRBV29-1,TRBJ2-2,TGCAGCGTTAAGGGGTCCGGGGAGCTGTTTTTT,CSVKGSGELFF
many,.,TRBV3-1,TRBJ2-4,TGTGCCAGCAGCCCCGGGCTCATTCAGTACTTC,CASSPGLIQYF
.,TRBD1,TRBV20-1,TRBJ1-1,TGCAGTGCTACGACAGGGGGGAACACTGAAGCTTTCTTT,CSATTGGNTEAFF
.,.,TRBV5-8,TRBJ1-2,TGTGCCAGCTACCGTGGGGCGGGAAGCTATGGCTACACCTTC,CASYRGAGSYGYTF
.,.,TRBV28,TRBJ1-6,TGTGCCAGCAGTTTGTTTCGTGTCCCTAGTTTCCTCCACTTT,CASSLFRVPSFLHF
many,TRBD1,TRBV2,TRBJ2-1,TGTGCTAATGGAGGGACAGGGGACTTTAGCTCCTACAATGAGCAGTTCTTC,CANGGTGDFSSYNEQFF
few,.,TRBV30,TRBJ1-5,TGTGCCTGGAGTGTACGGAGCAATCAGCCCCAGCATTTT,CAWSVRSNQPQHF
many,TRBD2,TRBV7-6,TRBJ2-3,TGTGCCAGCAGCTTAGAAGCTAGCGGCGGCACAGATACGCAGTATTTT,CASSLEASGGTDTQYF
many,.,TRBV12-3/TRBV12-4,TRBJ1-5,TGTGCCAGCAAGGTGGGGGGATGGGGCAATCAGCCCCAGCATTTT,CASKVGGWGNQPQHF
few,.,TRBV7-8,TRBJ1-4,TGTGCCAGCAGCCTTACAGGGATTAATGAAAAACTGTTTTTT,CASSLTGINEKLFF
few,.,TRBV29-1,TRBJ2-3,TGCAGCGTTGAGAAGCAGTACACAGATACGCAGTATTTT,CSVEKQYTDTQYF
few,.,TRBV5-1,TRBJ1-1,TGCGCCAGCAGAGACAGAGGATCTCTGAACACTGAAGCTTTCTTT,CASRDRGSLNTEAFF
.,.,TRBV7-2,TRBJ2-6,TGTGCCAGCAGCCTACAGGGTGCCTCTGGGGCCAACGTCCTGACTTTC,CASSLQGASGANVLTF
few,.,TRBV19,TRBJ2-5,TGTGCCAGTAGTCCACAAGGCCAAGAGACCCAGTACTTC,CASSPQGQETQYF
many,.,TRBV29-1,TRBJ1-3,TGCAGCGTTGAGTCAGGTTATGGAAACACCATATATTTT,CSVESGYGNTIYF
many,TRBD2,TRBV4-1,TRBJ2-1,TGCGCCAGCAGCCGAAGACTAGCCAATGAGCAGTTCTTC,CASSRRLANEQFF
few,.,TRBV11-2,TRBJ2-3,TGTGCCAGCAGCTTAACGCCGACCCCGGATACGCAGTATTTT,CASSLTPTPDTQYF
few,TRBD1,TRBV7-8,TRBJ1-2,TGTGCCAGCAGCTTAGCACTGGGGACAGGGCAGGGGCACTATGGCTACACCTTC,CASSLALGTGQGHYGYTF
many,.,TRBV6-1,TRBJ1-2,TGTGCCAGCAGTGATCGGGGTCGTCCGAACTATGGCTACACCTTC,CASSDRGRPNYGYTF
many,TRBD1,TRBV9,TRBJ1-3,TGTGCCAGCAGCTCAGGGACAGGGAACACCATATATTTT,CASSSGTGNTIYF
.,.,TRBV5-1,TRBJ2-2,TGCGCCAGCATCGGGACGGAGAACACCGGGGAGCTGTTTTTT,CASIGTENTGELFF
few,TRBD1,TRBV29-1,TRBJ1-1,TGCAGCGTTGCAGGGGGCGCGAGGACTGAAGCTTTCTTT,CSVAGGARTEAFF
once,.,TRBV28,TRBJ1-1,TGTGCCAGCAACCAATACACTGAAGCTTTCTTT,CASNQYTEAFF